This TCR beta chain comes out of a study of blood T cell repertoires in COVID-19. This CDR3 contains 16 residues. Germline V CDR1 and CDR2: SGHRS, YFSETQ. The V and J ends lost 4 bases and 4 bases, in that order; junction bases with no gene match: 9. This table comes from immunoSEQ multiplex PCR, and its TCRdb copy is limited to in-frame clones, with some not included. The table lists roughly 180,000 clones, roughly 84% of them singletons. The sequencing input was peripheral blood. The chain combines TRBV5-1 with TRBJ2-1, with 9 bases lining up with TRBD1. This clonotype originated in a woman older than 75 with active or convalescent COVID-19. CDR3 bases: TGCGCCAGCAGCCCCCTGACAGGGGGGGATTACAATGAGCAGTTCTTC. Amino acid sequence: CASSPLTGGDYNEQFF.